Described below is a single TCR beta chain sequence and its context. The antigen is undetermined. No DNA is shown, since the ends of the CDR3 on it are uncertain; the CDR3 is the one TCRdb lists. This sample was included in a study of blood T cells in healthy people across ages. Notes on the study in general: Older age coincided with a roughly linear decline in TCR beta diversity per million T cells.

Counting both end residues, the CDR3 totals 15 amino acids. The germline V gene encodes CDR1 SEHNR and CDR2 FQNEAQ (reference sequence). Next came a second PCR, run for about 6 to 12 cycles, which used a sample-barcoded 5' primer along with a J-beta primer mix. Each CDR3 protein is one row after TCRdb ran MiXCR on the 5' RACE reads. The table includes 1.5 million to 2 million distinct CDR3 sequences, roughly 43% detected once. This chain links TRBV7-9 with TRBJ1-2. This sequence originates from a human donor in good health. Sample: blood. The CDR3 sequence: CASSVGIGTAYGHTF.